This T cell receptor beta chain is drawn from a study of tumor-infiltrating lymphocytes in localized non-small cell lung cancer. The germline V gene has CDR1 GTSNPN and CDR2 SVGIG (reference sequence). This CDR3 region has 14 residues. V trimming: 5 bases; J trimming: 0 bases; junction bases outside the gene matches: 3. Sequencing was performed with immunoSEQ multiplex PCR; in TCRdb, only in-frame clones are kept and a portion is missing. The sample shows around 7,200 clones, 71% of them seen only once. The receptor was isolated from a human donor with non-small cell lung cancer. The chain uses TRBV30 and TRBJ2-2; 7 bases align to TRBD2. Input material: lung tumor tissue. CDR3 amino acids: CAWASGPNTGELFF. CDR3 in DNA: TGTGCCTGGGCTAGCGGACCGAACACCGGGGAGCTGTTTTTT.